The clone carrying this T cell receptor (beta chain) has a handful of counts. Its antigen is not known. This specimen comes from a study of CD8 T cells in ankylosing spondylitis. Study-wide findings and caveats: Reports say disease-linked clones showed up significantly more in matched ankylosing spondylitis synovial fluid. Disease-linked clones, CD8+, were relatively rare in peripheral blood. Among TCR beta sequences, a motif of eight highly homologous variants appeared characteristic of ankylosing spondylitis blood. Some motif variants had been reported before (in reactive arthritis synovial fluid and blood).

Libraries of TCR beta came from quantitative 5'-RACE with molecular barcodes. Each CDR3 protein is one row after TCRdb ran MiXCR on the 5' RACE reads. In the table there are about 800,000 distinct CDR3 sequences, approximately 12% of which are singletons. From germline, CDR1 is DFQATT and CDR2 SNEGSKA (reference sequence). Trimming shortened V by 7 bases and J by 8 bases, and 17 bases separated the two germline ends. The CDR3 is made up of 13 amino acids. This chain joins TRBV20-1 and TRBJ2-2; D unclear. The origin of this receptor is a male donor with ankylosing spondylitis. Sequencing was performed on blood, either unsorted or a sorted T cell fraction (not recorded which). The DNA of the CDR3 is TGCAGTGTTTTGAGAGGACCCCGTGGGGAGCTGTTTTTT. It encodes CSVLRGPRGELFF.